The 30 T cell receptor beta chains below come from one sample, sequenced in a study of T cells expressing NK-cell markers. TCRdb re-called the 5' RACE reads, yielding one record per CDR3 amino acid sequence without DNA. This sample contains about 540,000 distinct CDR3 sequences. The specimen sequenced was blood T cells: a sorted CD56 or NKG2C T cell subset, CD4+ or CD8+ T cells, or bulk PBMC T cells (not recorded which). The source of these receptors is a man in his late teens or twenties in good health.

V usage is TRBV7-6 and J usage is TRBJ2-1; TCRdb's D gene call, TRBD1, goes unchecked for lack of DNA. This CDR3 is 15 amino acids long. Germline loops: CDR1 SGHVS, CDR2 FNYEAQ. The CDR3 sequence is CASSLPGKGDNEQFF.

CDR3 protein: CSAMLAGVTSTDTQYF. The chain combines TRBV20-1 with TRBJ2-3; TCRdb indicates TRBD2, and absent DNA this call remains unverified. The length of the CDR3 is 16 residues. Germline lookup yields CDR1 DFQATT and CDR2 SNEGSKA (reference sequence).

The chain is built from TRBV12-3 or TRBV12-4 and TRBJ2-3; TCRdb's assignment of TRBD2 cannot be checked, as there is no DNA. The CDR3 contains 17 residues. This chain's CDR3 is CASSQREGRFLTDTQYF.

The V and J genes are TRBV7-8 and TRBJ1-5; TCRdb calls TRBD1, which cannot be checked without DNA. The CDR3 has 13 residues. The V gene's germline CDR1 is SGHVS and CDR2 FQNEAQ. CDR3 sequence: CASSGTENQPQHF. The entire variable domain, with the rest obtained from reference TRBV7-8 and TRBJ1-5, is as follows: GAGVSQSPRYKVAKRGQDVALRCDPISGHVSLFWYQQALGQGPEFLTYFQNEAQLDKSGLPSDRFFAERPEGSVSTLKIQRTQQEDSAVYLCASSGTENQPQHFGDGTRLSIL.

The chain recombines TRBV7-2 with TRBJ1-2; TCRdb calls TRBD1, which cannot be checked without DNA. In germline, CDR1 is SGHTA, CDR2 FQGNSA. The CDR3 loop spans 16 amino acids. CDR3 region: CASSPPRRGAPYGYTF.

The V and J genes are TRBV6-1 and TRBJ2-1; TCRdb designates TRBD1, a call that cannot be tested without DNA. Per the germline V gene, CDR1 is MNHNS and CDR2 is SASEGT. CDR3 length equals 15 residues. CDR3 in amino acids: CASTSGEVAVNEQFF.

CDR3 sequence: CASSSDGGHYGYTF. The gene calls are TRBV28 and TRBJ1-2. The CDR3 has 14 amino acids. Germline CDR1 MDHEN, CDR2 SYDVKM.

The CDR3 sequence is CASSTDRAQPQHF. This chain connects TRBV6-1 to TRBJ1-5; TCRdb's D gene call, TRBD1, goes unchecked for lack of DNA. Germline CDR1 is MNHNS and CDR2 is SASEGT. The CDR3 length is 13 residues.

The CDR3 loop reads CASSWKFGTGVIINTGELFF. The V gene is TRBV5-1, the J gene TRBJ2-2; TCRdb's D gene call, TRBD1, goes unchecked for lack of DNA. There are 20 residues in the CDR3. CDR1 is SGHRS, CDR2 YFSETQ, per germline.

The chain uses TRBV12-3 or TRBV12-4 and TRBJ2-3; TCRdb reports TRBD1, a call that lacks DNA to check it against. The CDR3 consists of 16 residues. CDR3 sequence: CASSPRGREIVDTQYF.

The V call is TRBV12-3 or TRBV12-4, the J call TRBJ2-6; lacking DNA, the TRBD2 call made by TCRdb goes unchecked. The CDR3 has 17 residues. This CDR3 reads CASSLGGRASGANVLTF.

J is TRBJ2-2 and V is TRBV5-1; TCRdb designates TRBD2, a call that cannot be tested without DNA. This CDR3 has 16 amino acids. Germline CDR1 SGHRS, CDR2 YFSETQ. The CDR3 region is CASSPRLEINTGELFF.

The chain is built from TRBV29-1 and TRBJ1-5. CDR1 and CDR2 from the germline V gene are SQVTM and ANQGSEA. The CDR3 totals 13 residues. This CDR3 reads CSIVTDPYQPQHF.

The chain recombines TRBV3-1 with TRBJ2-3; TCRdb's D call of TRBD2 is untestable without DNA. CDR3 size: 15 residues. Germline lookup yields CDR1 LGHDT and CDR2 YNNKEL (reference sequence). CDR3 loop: CASSQQLAGTDTQYF.

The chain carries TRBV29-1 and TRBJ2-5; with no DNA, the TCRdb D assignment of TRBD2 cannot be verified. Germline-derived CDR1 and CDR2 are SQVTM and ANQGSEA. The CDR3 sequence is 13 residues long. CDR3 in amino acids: CSVGAGAWETQYF.

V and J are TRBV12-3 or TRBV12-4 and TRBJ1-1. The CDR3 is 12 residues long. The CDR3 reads CASSHAEWIAFF.

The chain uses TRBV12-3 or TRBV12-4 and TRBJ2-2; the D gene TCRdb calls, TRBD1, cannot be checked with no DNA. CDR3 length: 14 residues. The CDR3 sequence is CASSPGANTGELFF.

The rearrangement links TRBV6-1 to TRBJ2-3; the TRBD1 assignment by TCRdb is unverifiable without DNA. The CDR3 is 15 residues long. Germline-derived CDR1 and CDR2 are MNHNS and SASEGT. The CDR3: CASKRQVLASDTQYF.

This CDR3 is CATSSGSGVSDTQYF. V is TRBV24-1 and J is TRBJ2-3; TCRdb selects TRBD2, and the lack of DNA leaves this call unchecked. Germline CDR1 and CDR2: KGHDR and SFDVKD. The CDR3 covers 15 residues.

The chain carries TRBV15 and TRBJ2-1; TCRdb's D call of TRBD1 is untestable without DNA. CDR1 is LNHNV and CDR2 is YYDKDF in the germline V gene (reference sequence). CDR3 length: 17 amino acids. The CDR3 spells CATSRVGRGSSYNEQFF.

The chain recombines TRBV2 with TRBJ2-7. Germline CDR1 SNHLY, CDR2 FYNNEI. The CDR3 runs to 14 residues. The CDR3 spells CASSEPGAPYEQYF.

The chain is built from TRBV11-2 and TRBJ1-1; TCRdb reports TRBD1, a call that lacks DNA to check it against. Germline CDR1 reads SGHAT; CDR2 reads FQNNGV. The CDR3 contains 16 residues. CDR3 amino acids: CASSLEGDRGNTEAFF.

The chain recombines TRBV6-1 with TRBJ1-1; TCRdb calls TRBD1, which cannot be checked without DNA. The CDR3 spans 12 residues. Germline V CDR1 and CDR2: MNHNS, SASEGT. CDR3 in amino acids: CASSDDGIEAFF.

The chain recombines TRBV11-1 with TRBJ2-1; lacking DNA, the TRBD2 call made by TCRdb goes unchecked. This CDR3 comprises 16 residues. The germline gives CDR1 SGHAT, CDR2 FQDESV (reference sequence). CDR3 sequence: CASSLGGLAGLPEQFF.

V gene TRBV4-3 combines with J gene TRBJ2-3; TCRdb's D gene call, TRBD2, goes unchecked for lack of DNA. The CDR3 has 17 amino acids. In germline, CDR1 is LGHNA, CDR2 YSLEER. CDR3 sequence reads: CASSQGPTVTSTDTQYF.

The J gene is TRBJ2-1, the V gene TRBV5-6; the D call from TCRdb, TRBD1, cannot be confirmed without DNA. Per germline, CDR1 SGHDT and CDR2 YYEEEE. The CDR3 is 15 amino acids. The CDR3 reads CASSLDGHLYNEQFF.

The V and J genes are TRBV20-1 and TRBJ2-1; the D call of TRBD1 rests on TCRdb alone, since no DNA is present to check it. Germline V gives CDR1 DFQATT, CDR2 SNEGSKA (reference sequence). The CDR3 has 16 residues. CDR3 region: CSAPTGGGSSYNEQFF.

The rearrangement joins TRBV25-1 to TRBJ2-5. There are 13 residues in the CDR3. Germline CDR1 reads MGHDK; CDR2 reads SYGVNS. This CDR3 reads CASSESLKETQYF. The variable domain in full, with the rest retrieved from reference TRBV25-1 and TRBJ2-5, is EADIYQTPRYLVIGTGKKITLECSQTMGHDKMYWYQQDPGMELHLIHYSYGVNSTEKGDLSSESTVSRIRTEHFPLTLESARPSHTSQYLCASSESLKETQYFGPGTRLLVL.

The CDR3 spells CASRWATRDTQYF. The chain recombines TRBV7-9 with TRBJ2-3; the D call of TRBD2 rests on TCRdb alone, since no DNA is present to check it. Looked up from germline, CDR1 is SEHNR and CDR2 is FQNEAQ (reference sequence). The CDR3 consists of 13 residues.

CDR3: CASSEPGQGTEAFF. The chain employs TRBV12-3 or TRBV12-4 and TRBJ1-1; the D call of TRBD1 rests on TCRdb alone, since no DNA is present to check it. The CDR3 contains 14 residues.